What follows are 18 T cell receptor beta chains derived from one specimen sequenced in a study of blood T cells in healthy people across ages. A second PCR, run for roughly 7 to 12 cycles, used a sample-barcoded 5' primer plus a J-beta primer mix. TCRdb fed the 5' RACE reads into MiXCR, producing one record per CDR3 protein. The sample has some 1.8 million distinct CDR3 sequences; roughly two fifths are singletons. Sequenced material: blood. The receptor set was obtained from a human donor in good health.

In this sample, this clonotype turned up many times. This chain links TRBV29-1 with TRBJ2-7; D could derive from TRBD1 or TRBD2 (5 bases each). The CDR3 totals 14 residues. V was clipped by 6 bases and J by 3 bases, with 18 bases between them. Germline loops: CDR1 SQVTM, CDR2 ANQGSEA. The CDR3: CSVAPILGDYEQYF. Written as DNA, the CDR3 is TGCAGCGTGGCCCCGATACTAGGGGACTACGAGCAGTACTTC.

This clonotype was counted only a few times. The chain carries TRBV4-3 and TRBJ2-1; D is perhaps TRBD1 or TRBD2 (6 bases each). Trimming took 2 bases from V and 0 from J, leaving 23 bases between them. The length of the CDR3 is 20 residues. The V gene's germline CDR1 is LGHNA and CDR2 YSLEER. CDR3 protein: CASSQWILSETGASYNEQFF. CDR3 nucleotides: TGCGCCAGCAGCCAATGGATTTTATCGGAGACGGGGGCCTCCTACAATGAGCAGTTCTTC.

Only a few counts were recorded for this clonotype. V gene TRBV20-1 combines with J gene TRBJ2-3, with no clear D. This CDR3 spans 11 amino acids. Between the trimmed V and J ends, which lost 3 bases and 14 bases, there was a span of 15 bases. CDR1 is DFQATT and CDR2 is SNEGSKA in the germline V gene (reference sequence). CDR3 nucleotide sequence: TGCAGTGCTAGGTCTGGCCTCGGGTGGTATTTT. It encodes CSARSGLGWYF.

The V gene is TRBV12-3 or TRBV12-4, the J gene TRBJ2-3; D is undetermined. Between the trimmed V and J ends, which lost 1 base and 4 bases, there was a span of 9 bases. The length of the CDR3 is 14 residues. As DNA, the CDR3 is TGTGCCAGCAGTTTAGGAACAGACGCAGATACGCAGTATTTT. It translates to CASSLGTDADTQYF.

The V call is TRBV29-1, the J call TRBJ2-5; a weak D match, TRBD2 (5 bases). Germline values: CDR1 SQVTM, CDR2 ANQGSEA. The CDR3 is made up of 15 amino acids. Deletions cut 7 bases from V and 6 bases from J, with 24 bases between. CDR3 amino acids: CSANPGVLRDKTQYF. In DNA, the CDR3 is TGCAGCGCAAACCCCGGGGTTTTGCGAGATAAGACCCAGTACTTC.

This clonotype occurred a few times. The V gene is TRBV20-1, the J gene TRBJ1-2, with 7 bases aligning to TRBD1. With 4 bases clipped from V and 5 bases from J, the junction kept 4 bases outside the gene matches. Looked up from germline, CDR1 is DFQATT and CDR2 is SNEGSKA (reference sequence). This CDR3 is 12 amino acids long. CDR3 in DNA: TGCAGTGCTAACCCGACAGGGTATGGCTACACCTTC. Its translation: CSANPTGYGYTF.

This rearrangement joins TRBV12-3 or TRBV12-4 to TRBJ2-2; D may match TRBD1 or TRBD2 (5 bases each). CDR3 length: 14 residues. Trimming took off 1 base at V and 3 bases at J, with 6 bases between the two ends. CDR3 coding DNA: TGTGCCAGCAGTTTAGGGGACGACACCGGGGAGCTGTTTTTT. It is translated as CASSLGDDTGELFF.

This chain uses TRBV6-2 or TRBV6-3 with TRBJ1-1; D uncertain. The CDR3 runs 13 residues. The V gene lost 5 bases and the J gene lost 3 bases, with 10 bases spanning the gap. Per germline, CDR1 MNHEY and CDR2 SVGEGT. Here the CDR3 DNA reads TGTGCCAGCAGTCTACTTTTAGACACTGAAGCTTTCTTT. Translated: CASSLLLDTEAFF.

This clonotype has more than one count but fewer than ten. Since a much larger clone is just one base distant, this may be a read error. This chain uses TRBV7-2 with TRBJ2-7; 10 positions agree with TRBD1. Germline CDR1 and CDR2: SGHTA and FQGNSA. The CDR3 is 14 residues long. Trimming took 0 bases from V and 6 from J; bases not matched to a gene: 2. Written as DNA, the CDR3 is TGTGCCAGCAGCTTAGCGGGACAGGGGTTCGAGCAGTACTTC. It is translated as CASSLAGQGFEQYF.

There are many counts of this clonotype. This sequence joins TRBV7-9 and TRBJ2-5; no reliable D call. CDR3 length: 11 residues. The germline CDR1 and CDR2 sequences are SEHNR and FQNEAQ (reference sequence). Trimming stripped 2 bases from V and 5 bases from J, with 3 bases between. CDR3 loop: CASSLLETQYF. The DNA for the CDR3 is TGTGCCAGCAGCTTATTGGAGACCCAGTACTTC.

The chain uses TRBV9 and TRBJ2-1, with TRBD1 matching over 12 bases. This CDR3 contains 14 residues. The V and J ends lost 3 bases and 9 bases, in that order; junction bases with no gene match: 4. CDR1 is SGDLS, CDR2 YYNGEE, per germline. CDR3 sequence reads: CASSAGQGAGEQFF. CDR3 nucleotides: TGTGCCAGCAGCGCGGGACAGGGGGCAGGTGAGCAGTTCTTC.

On this clonotype itself: One junction end does not reproduce the germline sequence, and a read error may be involved. V gene TRBV9 combines with J gene TRBJ1-2, with 7 bases lining up with TRBD1. CDR3 length: 15 residues. Germline V gives CDR1 SGDLS, CDR2 YYNGEE. As DNA, the CDR3 is TGTACCAGCAGCGTAGAACGACAGGGACCCTATGGCTACACCTTC. Its protein is CTSSVERQGPYGYTF.

Ten or more counts support this clonotype. V and J are TRBV6-2 or TRBV6-3 and TRBJ1-5, with TRBD1 matching 8 bases. CDR3 length equals 14 residues. Losses at the gene ends were 4 bases for V and 2 bases for J; bases not matched to a gene: 1. Germline V gene lookup returns CDR1 MNHEY and CDR2 SVGEGT. CDR3: CASSSQGGNQPQHF. In nucleotides, the CDR3 is TGTGCCAGCAGTTCACAGGGGGGCAATCAGCCCCAGCATTTT.

This clonotype appeared a few times. The chain carries TRBV29-1 and TRBJ2-7; TRBD2 might be the D (5 bases). The J call may be wrong; the DNA end is better matched by TRBJ2-5. In germline, CDR1 is SQVTM, CDR2 ANQGSEA. The CDR3 spans 14 residues. CDR3 coding DNA: TGCAGCGTTGTAAGCTGGGTAGGAGGAGAGACCCAGTACTTC. Its protein is CSVVSWVGGETQYF.

A remark on this clonotype: A junction end diverges from the germline sequence, so it may reflect a read error. The chain uses TRBV6-6 and TRBJ2-1; TRBD1 matches at 7 bases. CDR3 length equals 13 residues. The germline V gene has CDR1 MNHNY and CDR2 SVGAGI (reference sequence). CDR3 sequence: CAGSRTGAVEQFF. The CDR3 nucleotides read TGTGCCGGCAGCCGTACAGGGGCAGTTGAGCAGTTCTTC.

The chain recombines TRBV7-2 with TRBJ2-5; 7 bases line up with TRBD2. The J call is doubtful: the DNA matches TRBJ2-1 better. The CDR3 sequence is 14 residues long. Germline CDR1 and CDR2: SGHTA and FQGNSA. CDR3 protein: CASSRDYGPETQFF. CDR3 nucleotide sequence: TGTGCCAGCAGCCGGGACTATGGCCCAGAGACCCAGTTCTTC.

This clonotype was observed at least ten times. The CDR3 here is CSVGGVGQGARTEAFF. CDR3 nucleotide sequence: TGCAGCGTTGGTGGGGTGGGTCAAGGGGCCCGCACTGAAGCTTTCTTT. The chain couples TRBV29-1 to TRBJ1-1; TRBD1 might be the D (5 bases). Deletions cut 4 bases from V and 4 bases from J, with 22 bases between. The germline CDR1 and CDR2 sequences are SQVTM and ANQGSEA. This CDR3 comprises 16 residues.

This rearrangement joins TRBV7-2 to TRBJ2-7; TRBD1 might be the D (6 bases). This CDR3 is 16 amino acids long. Trimming shortened V by 1 base and J by 0 bases, and 13 bases separated the two germline ends. Germline-derived CDR1 and CDR2 are SGHTA and FQGNSA. The chain's CDR3 is CASSLGGPRSSYEQYF. The CDR3 coding sequence is TGTGCCAGCAGCTTAGGGGGGCCCAGGAGCTCCTACGAGCAGTACTTC.